These 20 T cell receptor beta chains were all obtained from the same sample, sequenced in a study of radiation and T cells in renal cell carcinoma. Indicated time point: blood 4 weeks post-SBRT, at nephrectomy. Treatment meaning: 15 Gy SBRT to primary tumor, nephrectomy 4 weeks later. Data came from immunoSEQ multiplex PCR; TCRdb stores just in-frame clones and leaves some out. The sample includes about 43,000 clones, 82% of them seen just once. Source: blood, taken from a patient whose treatment included radiotherapy and nephrectomy. These TCRs come from a woman between 70 and 85 years old with renal cell carcinoma.

This chain links TRBV29-1 with TRBJ2-7, with D possibly TRBD1 on 6 matching bases. Germline V gene data show CDR1 as SQVTM and CDR2 as ANQGSEA. V dropped 4 bases and J dropped 3 bases, with 10 bases sitting between them. This CDR3 has 12 amino acids. The CDR3 loop is CSVAGVNYEQYF. In nucleotides, the CDR3 is TGCAGCGTTGCAGGGGTGAACTACGAGCAGTACTTC.

V is TRBV2 and J is TRBJ2-2; D remains ambiguous. Germline-derived CDR1 and CDR2 are SNHLY and FYNNEI. V was clipped by 1 base and J by 5 bases, with 5 bases between them. CDR3 length: 13 residues. The CDR3 coding sequence is TGTGCCAGCAGTGAAGGAACAACCGGGGAGCTGTTTTTT. Its translation is CASSEGTTGELFF.

This clone was observed a single time. J is TRBJ2-7 and V is TRBV14; D perhaps matches TRBD2 (5 bases). The CDR3 has 16 residues. V was clipped by 2 bases and J by 7 bases, with 21 bases between them. Looked up from germline, CDR1 is SGHDN and CDR2 is FVKESK. CDR3 residues: CASSQFRIGSSGEQYF. The CDR3 DNA reads TGTGCCAGCAGCCAATTCCGAATTGGATCGTCGGGGGAGCAGTACTTC.

The V and J genes are TRBV19 and TRBJ2-1; tentatively, D is TRBD2 (5 bases). This CDR3 has 15 residues. Germline V gives CDR1 LNHDA, CDR2 SQIVND (reference sequence). The V gene lost 3 bases and the J gene lost 2 bases, with 11 bases spanning the gap. In DNA form, the CDR3 reads TGTGCCAGTAGTATCACCGGGAACCCCTACAATGAGCAGTTCTTC. This sequence encodes CASSITGNPYNEQFF.

The CDR3 bases are TGTGCCAGCAGTTTGGGAAGCCGGCAGCCCCAGCATTTT. Protein: CASSLGSRQPQHF. This rearrangement joins TRBV28 to TRBJ1-5; D is uncertain. The CDR3 is 13 amino acids. CDR1 and CDR2 from the germline V gene are MDHEN and SYDVKM. Trimming took 3 bases from V and 7 from J, leaving 10 bases between them.

The chain links TRBV30 to TRBJ1-1; D is ambiguous. This CDR3 has 14 amino acids. CDR1 is GTSNPN, CDR2 SVGIG, per germline (reference sequence). The ends were cut back, 7 bases at V and 0 bases at J, with 15 bases in the middle. Written as DNA, the CDR3 is TGTGCCTCCACCACCGAGGAGTTGAACACTGAAGCTTTCTTT. It specifies CASTTEELNTEAFF.

This clone was counted only a few times. The chain joins TRBV7-9 to TRBJ1-2; no reliable D call. Trimming pared 1 base from V and 5 bases from J, leaving 11 bases between. This CDR3 has 14 residues. Germline assignment: CDR1 SEHNR and CDR2 FQNEAQ (reference sequence). Here the CDR3 DNA reads TGTGCCAGCAGCTTAGGTGACCCGGGATATGGCTACACCTTC. Translated, it gives CASSLGDPGYGYTF.

The chain is built from TRBV9 and TRBJ1-5, with 10 positions matching TRBD1. Germline CDR1 and CDR2: SGDLS and YYNGEE. V trimming: 4 bases; J trimming: 6 bases; junction bases outside the gene matches: 7. The CDR3 contains 15 residues. CDR3 coding DNA: TGTGCCAGCAGCACGGGGACAGGGGTTACTCAGCCCCAGCATTTT. The encoded protein is CASSTGTGVTQPQHF.

The rearrangement uses TRBV10-3 and TRBJ2-2, with 11 positions matching TRBD2. This CDR3 is 17 amino acids long. J lost 2 bases, V lost 4 bases, and 6 bases had no gene match. Germline lookup yields CDR1 ENHRY and CDR2 SYGVKD. The chain's CDR3 is CAISVGGTSGNTGELFF. The CDR3 DNA is TGTGCCATCAGTGTGGGGGGGACTAGCGGCAACACCGGGGAGCTGTTTTTT.

This sequence joins TRBV7-6 and TRBJ2-7, with a tentative D call TRBD1 (6 bases). CDR3 length: 14 amino acids. The V gene lost 5 bases and the J gene lost 2 bases, with 13 bases spanning the gap. Germline assignment: CDR1 SGHVS and CDR2 FNYEAQ. CDR3: CASSTGTNPYEQYF. DNA of the CDR3: TGTGCCAGCAGCACCGGGACAAACCCCTACGAGCAGTACTTC.

The chain carries TRBV2 and TRBJ2-5; possible D gene TRBD2, 5 bases. Matching the DNA end better, TRBJ2-7 makes the J call doubtful. This CDR3 spans 14 amino acids. Germline V CDR1 and CDR2: SNHLY, FYNNEI. The CDR3, as DNA: TGTGCCAGCAGGATCGACGGAGGCTCAGGCGAGCAGTACTTC. This gives the protein CASRIDGGSGEQYF.

This sequence joins TRBV25-1 and TRBJ1-1, with D unresolved. The V gene lost 0 bases and the J gene lost 3 bases, with 8 bases spanning the gap. The CDR3 runs to 14 residues. The germline CDR1 and CDR2 sequences are MGHDK and SYGVNS. The CDR3 reads CASSEYIGDTEAFF. The DNA of the CDR3 is TGTGCCAGCAGTGAATATATCGGGGACACTGAAGCTTTCTTT.

The V call is TRBV5-4, the J call TRBJ2-5; D may be TRBD1 (6 bases). CDR3 length: 16 amino acids. Trimming removed 0 bases from V and 6 bases from J, with 18 bases in between. CDR1 is SGHNT and CDR2 is YYREEE in the germline V gene (reference sequence). CDR3 DNA: TGTGCCAGCAGCTTGGCGCCGGGACAAGAGGCGAAGACCCAGTACTTC. Protein product: CASSLAPGQEAKTQYF.

The chain combines TRBV7-9 with TRBJ2-4; the D call may be TRBD1 or TRBD2 (6 bases each). V gave up 5 bases and J gave up 2 bases, with 19 bases separating them. The CDR3 covers 17 residues. Germline values: CDR1 SEHNR, CDR2 FQNEAQ (reference sequence). The CDR3 DNA is TGTGCCAGCAGCCCCCGGCTCGGAGGGGACACCAAAAACATTCAGTACTTC. This encodes CASSPRLGGDTKNIQYF.

V and J are TRBV6-1 and TRBJ1-2; 7 bases fit TRBD1. Germline lookup yields CDR1 MNHNS and CDR2 SASEGT. V lost 7 bases and J lost 4; bases outside the gene matches: 9. The CDR3 has 14 residues. The CDR3 nucleotides are TGTGCCAGCAACTCACAGGGGAAGAGCTATGGCTACACCTTC. Its protein product is CASNSQGKSYGYTF.

This clone was detected only once. The chain recombines TRBV11-3 with TRBJ2-7, with 10 bases lining up with TRBD1. Germline values: CDR1 SGHNT, CDR2 YENEEA. Losses at the gene ends were 5 bases for V and 4 bases for J; bases not matched to a gene: 8. The CDR3 runs to 15 residues. CDR3 region: CASSPGTGERYEQYF. In DNA form, the CDR3 reads TGTGCCAGCAGCCCCGGGACAGGGGAACGGTACGAGCAGTACTTC.

The chain employs TRBV7-2 and TRBJ2-7, with D unclear. Trimming took 4 bases from V and 7 from J, leaving 14 bases between them. Germline values: CDR1 SGHTA, CDR2 FQGNSA. The CDR3 is made up of 13 amino acids. Here the CDR3 reads CASSSSTLGEQYF. Written as DNA, the CDR3 is TGTGCCAGCAGCTCAAGCACCCTGGGGGAGCAGTACTTC.

Only one count was recorded for this clone. The genes are TRBV29-1 and TRBJ2-3; 9 nucleotides agree with TRBD2. CDR3 length: 15 residues. After removal of 7 bases from V and 5 bases from J, the junction contained 13 bases not matched to a gene. Germline V gene lookup returns CDR1 SQVTM and CDR2 ANQGSEA. CDR3 nucleotide sequence: TGCAGCGCCGCGATGATAGCGGGAGCTGGAGATACGCAGTATTTT. This encodes CSAAMIAGAGDTQYF.

The V and J genes are TRBV7-8 and TRBJ1-2; D perhaps matches TRBD1 (6 bases). Trimming took off 4 bases at V and 8 bases at J, with 17 bases between the two ends. There are 14 residues in the CDR3. Germline V lookup: CDR1 SGHVS, CDR2 FQNEAQ. The CDR3 bases are TGTGCCAGCAGCTCGGGGTTACAGGGTCAGGGCTACACCTTC. Translated, it gives CASSSGLQGQGYTF.

The chain is built from TRBV5-1 and TRBJ2-3, with 10 bases that match TRBD2. CDR3 length: 16 amino acids. The germline CDR1 and CDR2 sequences are SGHRS and YFSETQ. The J segment lost 3 bases and the V segment lost 0 bases, leaving 4 bases of the junction unmatched. The CDR3 region is CASSLDPSGGTDTQYF. In nucleotides, the CDR3 is TGCGCCAGCAGCTTGGACCCTAGCGGGGGAACAGATACGCAGTATTTT.